The next 2 T cell receptor beta chains were all read from a single sample in a study of T cells in Graves' hyperthyroidism and ophthalmopathy. Using RNA transcripts as the source, TCR beta CDR3 regions were amplified. The HTBI set primed first-round TCR CDR3 RT-PCR. Via MiXCR, TCRdb re-called the multiplex PCR reads, giving one row per CDR3 protein. The sample shows approximately 300,000 distinct CDR3 sequences, roughly a fifth of them seen only once. Sequenced: blood. These receptors all come from a man over 45 with Graves' ophthalmopathy.

This clonotype was recorded many times. CDR3 sequence reads: CASSLDAGTTRHEQYF. Here the CDR3 DNA reads TGTGCCAGCAGCTTAGACGCCGGGACAACCAGGCACGAGCAGTACTTC. The chain couples TRBV11-2 to TRBJ2-7; possible D gene TRBD1, 6 bases. From germline, CDR1 is SGHAT and CDR2 FQNNGV. Trimming cost V 0 bases and J 5 bases, with 17 bases left between them. The CDR3 is made up of 16 amino acids.

Ten or more counts support this clonotype. This rearrangement joins TRBV29-1 to TRBJ2-7; 10 nucleotides line up with TRBD2. J gave up 2 bases and V 4 bases, and 2 bases lay outside the gene matches. The CDR3 consists of 13 residues. Germline loops: CDR1 SQVTM, CDR2 ANQGSEA. The CDR3 loop reads CSVGLAGPYEQYF. In DNA, the CDR3 is TGCAGCGTTGGACTAGCGGGTCCCTACGAGCAGTACTTC.